Sequencing of this T cell receptor (beta chain) was carried out in a study of blood T cell repertoires in COVID-19. Across the study: Samples came from the United States, Italy and Spain, spanning acute and convalescent COVID-19. PBMCs, B-cell-depleted T cells, or T cells provided the cDNA or gDNA that made up the material.

The CDR3 runs 14 residues. The germline V gene has CDR1 SGHTA and CDR2 FQGTGA. V shed 5 bases and J 0 bases; nucleotides not matched to a gene: 2. The repertoire was sequenced with immunoSEQ multiplex PCR; TCRdb's copy has only in-frame clones and lacks some. Of about 59,000 clones in the sample, 90% are singletons; the top ten hold approximately 16%. This receptor was taken from a man older than 75 with acute or convalescent COVID-19. The chain recombines TRBV7-3 with TRBJ2-3; 7 nucleotides match TRBD1. Source material: peripheral blood. CDR3 sequence (DNA): TGTGCCAGCAGCCCGGACAGGAGCACAGATACGCAGTATTTT. Translating it yields CASSPDRSTDTQYF.